In its sample, the clone carrying this TCR beta chain was seen once. The data derive from a study of shared clonotypes between healthy human individuals. The CDR3 runs 15 residues. Per the germline V gene, CDR1 is SGHTA and CDR2 is FQGNSA. V gave up 1 base and J gave up 0 bases, with 10 bases separating them. Method: immunoSEQ multiplex PCR; TCRdb's copy keeps in-frame clones and lacks some. This sample has about 490,000 clones, with around 80% found just once. Sequencing used PBMCs. V usage is TRBV7-2 and J usage is TRBJ2-7; no firm D call. The TCR was taken from a woman between 40 and 50 years old in good health. Some clones in this sample may be carry-over from other donors' samples. In nucleotides, the CDR3 is TGTGCCAGCAGCTTAGAAGCGCTGAGCTCCTACGAGCAGTACTTC. This sequence encodes CASSLEALSSYEQYF.